One sample yielded the 8 T cell receptor beta chains listed below, sequenced in a study of tumor and adjacent non-tumor tissue in lung cancer. No cell sorting was done before RNA was extracted from the tissue. Distant lung tissue was collected more than 3 cm away from the tumor edge. The library came from three nested PCR rounds adapted from ARM-PCR protocols. TCRdb re-called the multiplex PCR reads through MiXCR, storing one row per CDR3 protein. This table has about 86,000 distinct CDR3 sequences, 65% to 80% appearing once. What was sequenced was distant non-tumor lung tissue. All receptors derive from a woman aged 45-60 years with non-small cell lung cancer.

The chain combines TRBV6-5 with TRBJ2-1; D may correspond to TRBD1 or TRBD2 (6 bases each). CDR1 MNHEY and CDR2 SVGAGI come from the germline V gene. CDR3 length: 14 amino acids. V was pared by 9 bases and J by 5 bases, with 17 bases between. The CDR3 here is CASRLGTTHNEQFF. CDR3 bases: TGTGCCAGTAGACTAGGGACAACCCACAATGAGCAGTTCTTC.

The rearrangement links TRBV30 to TRBJ1-5; 7 bases align to TRBD1. Germline V gives CDR1 GTSNPN, CDR2 SVGIG (reference sequence). Trimming at V came to 2 bases and at J to 13 bases, leaving 14 bases not matched to a gene. The CDR3 consists of 14 residues. Here the CDR3 DNA reads TGTGCCTGGAGTCAGACAGGGAAGGGTCAGCTACAGCATTTT. Its translation is CAWSQTGKGQLQHF.

With respect to this clonotype: The conserved phenylalanine or tryptophan normally closing the CDR3 is absent here, so this likely arose from a read error. The CDR3 DNA sequence: TGTGCCAGGAGCCAAGATACAAACTCTGGGGCCAACGTCCTGACTCTC. Protein: CARSQDTNSGANVLTL. The V and J genes are TRBV4-2 and TRBJ2-6; D is undetermined. The CDR3 is 16 amino acids. Germline V CDR1 and CDR2: LGHNA, YNFKEQ.

V gene TRBV6-2 or TRBV6-3 combines with J gene TRBJ1-2; no clear D. Trimming shortened V by 9 bases and J by 6 bases, and 17 bases separated the two germline ends. Germline CDR1 MNHEY, CDR2 SVGEGT. The CDR3 is made up of 13 amino acids. This CDR3 is CARDRAVGDGYTF. The CDR3 DNA reads as TGTGCCAGAGATAGAGCGGTCGGTGATGGCTACACCTTC.

The rearrangement links TRBV29-1 to TRBJ2-5; 7 nucleotides agree with TRBD1. The ends lost 5 bases at V and 12 bases at J; junction bases unmatched: 21. The length of the CDR3 is 15 residues. Germline assignment: CDR1 SQVTM and CDR2 ANQGSEA. The CDR3 protein is CSVRKGASLGETKYF. The CDR3 DNA follows: TGCAGCGTTCGCAAGGGGGCTTCACTGGGGGAGACAAAGTACTTC.

The rearrangement uses TRBV28 and TRBJ2-3, with D unresolved. Germline-derived CDR1 and CDR2 are MDHEN and SYDVKM. Trimming removed 10 bases at V and 2 bases at J, with 16 bases between. This CDR3 has 14 amino acids. CDR3 sequence reads: CANRTDRATDTQYF. CDR3 DNA sequence: TGTGCCAACAGAACCGATAGGGCCACAGATACGCAGTATTTT.

This clonotype was picked up a small number of times. The CDR3 nucleotides are TGCAGTGCTAGAGCCGGGGGTAGTTGGCGGGAGGGCTGGAGGCAGTTCTTC. Amino acid sequence: CSARAGGSWREGWRQFF. The chain has TRBV20-1 and TRBJ2-1, with 9 positions matching TRBD2. Germline CDR1 DFQATT, CDR2 SNEGSKA (reference sequence). V gave up 1 base and J gave up 12 bases; unmatched junction bases: 19. The CDR3 has 17 residues.

Note on this clonotype: One junction end does not reproduce the germline sequence, and a read error may be involved. J is TRBJ1-3 and V is TRBV4-1; 8 nucleotides agree with TRBD1. The CDR3 has 14 amino acids. Germline V gene lookup returns CDR1 MGHRA and CDR2 YSYEKL. The CDR3 region is CASSHRGQEDTIYF. CDR3 in DNA: TGCGCCAGTAGCCATAGGGGACAGGAAGACACCATATATTTT.